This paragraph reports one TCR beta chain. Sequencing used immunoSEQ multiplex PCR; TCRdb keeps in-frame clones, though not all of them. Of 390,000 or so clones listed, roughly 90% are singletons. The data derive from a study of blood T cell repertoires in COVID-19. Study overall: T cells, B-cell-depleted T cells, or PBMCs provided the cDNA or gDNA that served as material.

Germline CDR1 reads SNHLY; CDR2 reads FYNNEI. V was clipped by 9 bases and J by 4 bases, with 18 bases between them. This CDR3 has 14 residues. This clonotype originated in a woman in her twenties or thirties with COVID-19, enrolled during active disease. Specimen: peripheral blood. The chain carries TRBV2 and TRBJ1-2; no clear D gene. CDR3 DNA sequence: TGTGCCAGTCAACCAACCCCGAGCTCCTATGGCTACACCTTC. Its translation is CASQPTPSSYGYTF.